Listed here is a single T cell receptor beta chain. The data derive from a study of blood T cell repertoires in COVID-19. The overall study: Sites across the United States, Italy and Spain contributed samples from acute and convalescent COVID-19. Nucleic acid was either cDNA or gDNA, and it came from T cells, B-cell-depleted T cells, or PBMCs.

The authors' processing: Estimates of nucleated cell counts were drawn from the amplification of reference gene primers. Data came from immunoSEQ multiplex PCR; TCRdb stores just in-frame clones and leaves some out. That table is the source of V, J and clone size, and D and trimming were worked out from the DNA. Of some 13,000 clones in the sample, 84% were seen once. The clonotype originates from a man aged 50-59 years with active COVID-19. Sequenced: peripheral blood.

The CDR3 here is CASSLSGMNTEAFF. In DNA, the CDR3 is TGCGCCAGCAGCTTGTCAGGGATGAACACTGAAGCTTTCTTT. This rearrangement joins TRBV5-1 to TRBJ1-1, with D maybe TRBD1 (5 bases). The CDR3 length is 14 residues. V dropped 1 base and J dropped 0 bases, with 7 bases sitting between them. Germline V gene lookup returns CDR1 SGHRS and CDR2 YFSETQ.